The 12 T cell receptor beta chains reported below all come from one sample, sequenced in a study of metastatic and nonmetastatic thyroid tumors. TCRdb reprocessed the PCR reads using MiXCR. Among about 6,500 clones listed, 39% were seen once. All patients were treatment-naive before thyroid surgery. Material for sequencing was tumor tissue. The source of these receptors is a female donor with papillary thyroid cancer or a benign thyroid nodule (not recorded which). Some clones in this sample may be carry-over from other donors' samples.

With respect to this clone: Sequence at one end of the junction differs from germline and may be a read error. The chain couples TRBV10-3 to TRBJ2-5; 8 nucleotides agree with TRBD1. This CDR3 has 13 amino acids. Germline CDR1 reads ENHRY; CDR2 reads SYGVKD. The CDR3 nucleotides are TGTGTCATCAGGGAGACAGGGGCGGAGACCCAGTACTTC. It is translated as CVIRETGAETQYF.

This clone has at least ten counts. CDR3 bases: TGTGCCAGCAGTTTAACCCACCAGAGCAATCAGCCCCAGCATTTT. Translating gives CASSLTHQSNQPQHF. The chain links TRBV27 to TRBJ1-5; D gene ambiguous. The CDR3 runs to 15 residues. The V gene's germline CDR1 is MNHEY and CDR2 SMNVEV (reference sequence). Trimming stripped 2 bases from V and 1 base from J, with 9 bases between.

The V and J genes are TRBV11-2 and TRBJ1-1, with 7 bases fitting TRBD1. The trim removed 3 bases at V and 0 bases at J, leaving 7 bases unmatched. The CDR3 consists of 16 residues. The germline V gene has CDR1 SGHAT and CDR2 FQNNGV. CDR3 sequence: CASSFSRQGLNTEAFF. CDR3 in DNA: TGTGCCAGCAGCTTTTCCCGACAGGGCTTGAACACTGAAGCTTTCTTT.

This clone has a handful of counts. The chain employs TRBV7-9 and TRBJ2-5; 8 bases are a match to TRBD2. CDR1 and CDR2 (germline): SEHNR, FQNEAQ (reference sequence). The CDR3 has 17 residues. V lost 6 bases, J lost 5 bases, and 17 bases stayed unmatched. The CDR3 sequence is CASSKYLGAGGGETQYF. Here the CDR3 DNA reads TGTGCCAGCAGTAAATACCTCGGCGCGGGAGGCGGTGAGACCCAGTACTTC.

The chain employs TRBV7-8 and TRBJ1-2, with D perhaps TRBD1 (6 bases). CDR1 and CDR2 from the germline V gene are SGHVS and FQNEAQ. The CDR3 is made up of 14 amino acids. V lost 5 bases and J 2 bases, leaving 12 bases between the germline ends. Here the CDR3 reads CASSPRDKNYGYTF. Here the CDR3 DNA reads TGTGCCAGCAGCCCTCGGGACAAAAACTATGGCTACACCTTC.

J is TRBJ1-2 and V is TRBV18, with D maybe TRBD1 (6 bases). CDR3 length: 13 amino acids. CDR1 is KGHSH, CDR2 LQKENI, per germline. Trimming took 3 bases from V and 8 from J, leaving 13 bases between them. The CDR3 DNA reads TGTGCCAGCTCACCCTCAGGGGACGGGGGCTACACCTTC. It codes for CASSPSGDGGYTF.

This clone has more than one count but fewer than ten. Being one base from a much bigger clone, this may be a read error. Distinct nucleotide sequences in the sample also encode this CDR3. The chain joins TRBV10-3 to TRBJ2-5; 8 bases align to TRBD1. Germline V gene lookup returns CDR1 ENHRY and CDR2 SYGVKD. The J segment lost 5 bases and the V segment lost 6 bases, leaving 5 bases of the junction unmatched. The CDR3 runs to 13 residues. The CDR3 loop reads CAIRETGAETQYF. The CDR3 nucleotides read TGTGCCATCAGGGAGACAGGGGCGGAGACCCAGTACTTC.

The chain carries TRBV20-1 and TRBJ2-7, with 14 bases identical to TRBD2. The trim removed 3 bases at V and 4 bases at J, leaving 2 bases unmatched. There are 14 residues in the CDR3. Germline CDR1 reads DFQATT; CDR2 reads SNEGSKA (reference sequence). This CDR3 is CSARGLAGEYEQYF. In DNA form, the CDR3 reads TGCAGTGCTAGGGGACTAGCGGGAGAGTACGAGCAGTACTTC.

The chain links TRBV19 to TRBJ2-7; 7 bases line up with TRBD2. CDR1 LNHDA and CDR2 SQIVND come from the germline V gene (reference sequence). V shed 7 bases, J shed 5 bases, and the junction held 11 bases outside the gene matches. The CDR3 covers 14 residues. The CDR3 region is CASNLGGSRHEQYF. The DNA of the CDR3 is TGTGCCAGTAATTTAGGCGGGAGTCGCCACGAGCAGTACTTC.

The chain combines TRBV30 with TRBJ1-4; no firm D call. The CDR3 has 14 amino acids. Germline-derived CDR1 and CDR2 are GTSNPN and SVGIG (reference sequence). The V gene lost 0 bases and the J gene lost 7 bases, with 12 bases spanning the gap. CDR3 in DNA: TGTGCCTGGAGTGTGGGAAAGAGAAGTGAAAAACTGTTTTTT. It encodes CAWSVGKRSEKLFF.

This clone has a handful of counts. The genes are TRBV6-5 and TRBJ2-7, with D possibly called TRBD1 or TRBD2 (6 bases each). The CDR3 runs 14 residues. Germline assignment: CDR1 MNHEY and CDR2 SVGAGI. The V end lost 4 bases, the J end lost 4 bases, and 14 bases lay between the germline ends. CDR3: CASSWHRAGYEQYF. The CDR3 nucleotides read TGTGCCAGCAGTTGGCACAGGGCGGGATACGAGCAGTACTTC.

This clone was detected a few times. Different DNA sequences within this sample yield the same CDR3. The chain has TRBV15 and TRBJ1-6; perhaps TRBD1 as D (5 bases). The ends were cut back, 0 bases at V and 7 bases at J, with 19 bases in the middle. This CDR3 comprises 18 residues. Germline values: CDR1 LNHNV, CDR2 YYDKDF (reference sequence). The CDR3 loop reads CATSRDETSKGLNSPLHF. CDR3 DNA sequence: TGTGCCACCAGCAGAGATGAGACCTCCAAGGGGCTAAATTCACCCCTCCACTTT.